The 30 T cell receptor beta chains in this list originate from one sample, sequenced in a study of T-cell memory formation after mild COVID-19. TCRdb used MiXCR to reprocess the 5' RACE reads, holding one entry per CDR3 protein. Of just under 350,000 distinct CDR3 sequences listed, 13% are singletons. Specimen: PBMCs or a T cell subset sorted from them (not recorded which). The receptors originated from a man younger than 30 who had mild COVID-19 (a few samples of this study predate the infection). Cell type and time point are not known.

This clonotype was detected only a few times. The chain uses TRBV18 and TRBJ2-7; no reliable D call. The length of the CDR3 is 15 residues. Germline CDR1 and CDR2: KGHSH and LQKENI. V gave up 3 bases and J gave up 1 base, with 13 bases separating them. The CDR3 loop is CASSPLMRRSYEQYF. The DNA of the CDR3 is TGTGCCAGCTCACCGTTAATGAGAAGGTCCTACGAGCAGTACTTC.

This clonotype was seen a few times. J is TRBJ2-3 and V is TRBV9; possible D gene TRBD2, 6 bases. V shed 0 bases and J shed 0 bases, with 11 bases lying between them. Germline CDR1 is SGDLS and CDR2 is YYNGEE. The CDR3 is 16 amino acids. The CDR3 DNA reads TGTGCCAGCAGCGTAGGGCTAGCGAGGAGCACAGATACGCAGTATTTT. This translates into CASSVGLARSTDTQYF.

This chain connects TRBV5-6 to TRBJ1-2, with 7 bases aligning to TRBD1. With 0 bases clipped from V and 4 bases from J, the junction kept 3 bases outside the gene matches. This CDR3 is built from 14 residues. CDR1 and CDR2 (germline): SGHDT, YYEEEE. For the CDR3, the DNA is TGTGCCAGCAGCTTGGCGGGACAGCTCTATGGCTACACCTTC. Protein sequence: CASSLAGQLYGYTF.

This clonotype was observed a handful of times. The V and J genes are TRBV28 and TRBJ1-5, with a tentative D call TRBD1 (6 bases). Trimming left V 6 bases short and J 7 bases short, with 19 bases between. The germline V gene encodes CDR1 MDHEN and CDR2 SYDVKM. The CDR3 consists of 15 residues. The DNA for the CDR3 is TGTGCCAGCAGCCGCCAAACAGGGTTCAACCAGCCCCAGCATTTT. Protein: CASSRQTGFNQPQHF.

This clonotype came up a few times. The CDR3 DNA reads TGTGCCAGCAGTCCTTACAGGGGTTCACTTGAGCAGTTCTTC. Protein product: CASSPYRGSLEQFF. This rearrangement joins TRBV28 to TRBJ2-1, with 7 bases lining up with TRBD1. The CDR3 is 14 residues long. CDR1 is MDHEN, CDR2 SYDVKM, per germline. Trimming took 5 bases from V and 9 from J; bases not matched to a gene: 10.

The chain is built from TRBV19 and TRBJ2-7; TRBD1 agrees at 10 bases. The CDR3 is 15 amino acids. V dropped 5 bases and J dropped 1; count of bases not matched to a gene: 5. The germline CDR1 and CDR2 sequences are LNHDA and SQIVND (reference sequence). CDR3 region: CASSDRGQGSYEQYF. The DNA of the CDR3 is TGTGCCAGTAGTGACAGGGGGCAGGGGTCCTACGAGCAGTACTTC.

This clonotype has only one observation. Germline is not matched at one junction end, which may reflect a read error. The V gene is TRBV10-3, the J gene TRBJ1-5; D may be TRBD1 (6 bases). Germline V gene lookup returns CDR1 ENHRY and CDR2 SYGVKD. The CDR3 has 14 residues. CDR3 amino acids: CAISESQIGQPQHF. The CDR3 region has the DNA TGTGCCATCAGTGAGTCGCAGATAGGACAGCCCCAACATTTT.

This clonotype was detected only a few times. The chain has TRBV29-1 and TRBJ1-1, with TRBD1 as a possible D gene (5 bases). The length of the CDR3 is 11 residues. The germline V gene has CDR1 SQVTM and CDR2 ANQGSEA. Trimming removed 5 bases from V and 6 bases from J, with 10 bases in between. CDR3: CSVWGSAEAFF. In nucleotides, the CDR3 is TGCAGCGTTTGGGGGAGTGCTGAAGCTTTCTTT.

In the case of this clonotype: A read error is possible here, since a much larger clone lies one base away. The V call is TRBV29-1, the J call TRBJ1-6; possibly TRBD1 for D (5 bases). This CDR3 has 13 amino acids. CDR1 is SQVTM and CDR2 is ANQGSEA in the germline V gene. The CDR3 reads CRVGDASNSPLHF. CDR3 nucleotides: TGCAGAGTAGGGGACGCAAGCAATTCACCCCTCCACTTT.

This clonotype was found many times. The chain is built from TRBV11-2 and TRBJ2-3, with unresolved D. Germline V gives CDR1 SGHAT, CDR2 FQNNGV. This CDR3 contains 17 residues. V lost 1 base to trimming and J lost 0 bases, with 14 bases between them. The CDR3 bases are TGTGCCAGCAGCTTAGCCCCCCGGAGTCTTAGCACAGATACGCAGTATTTT. It yields the protein CASSLAPRSLSTDTQYF.

V usage is TRBV12-3 or TRBV12-4 and J usage is TRBJ2-3; D possibly corresponds to TRBD1 (5 bases). The germline V and J ends were trimmed by 5 bases and 3 bases, with 15 bases remaining between them. The CDR3 is 15 residues long. The DNA of the CDR3 is TGTGCCAGCAGTCCCGTTCTTCAGGGTACAGATACGCAGTATTTT. As protein: CASSPVLQGTDTQYF.

DNA of the CDR3: TGTGCCACCAGCAGAGTAGAAGAGACCCAGTACTTC. It translates to CATSRVEETQYF. The chain joins TRBV15 to TRBJ2-5; no firm D call. Germline V gene lookup returns CDR1 LNHNV and CDR2 YYDKDF (reference sequence). Trimming removed 1 base at V and 3 bases at J, with 3 bases between. This CDR3 comprises 12 residues.

The chain couples TRBV6-5 to TRBJ1-2; D unresolved. V was clipped by 6 bases and J by 8 bases, with 16 bases between them. The CDR3 has 13 residues. Germline V gene data show CDR1 as MNHEY and CDR2 as SVGAGI. This chain's CDR3 is CASSLTALLGYTF. The CDR3 nucleotides are TGTGCCAGCAGCCTGACCGCACTGTTAGGCTACACCTTC.

The chain recombines TRBV19 with TRBJ2-1; TRBD2 matches at 11 bases. The CDR3 sequence is 16 residues long. With 5 bases clipped from V and 4 bases from J, the junction kept 7 bases outside the gene matches. Germline CDR1 is LNHDA and CDR2 is SQIVND (reference sequence). The CDR3 DNA reads TGTGCCAGTAGTTCCCAGACTAGCGGGACTTACAATGAGCAGTTCTTC. This sequence encodes CASSSQTSGTYNEQFF.

The table lists this clonotype with a few counts. The rearrangement uses TRBV21-1 and TRBJ1-1; TRBD1 is the table's D call, not checked against the DNA. TRBV21-1 is marked as a pseudogene. This CDR3 region has 20 residues. For the CDR3, the DNA is TGTGCCAGCAGCAAATATCCCGACGGTTGGGCCGAGGGGCTGAACACTGAAGCTTTCTTT. The encoded protein is CASSKYPDGWAEGLNTEAFF.

The chain links TRBV6-6 to TRBJ2-5, with D possibly TRBD2 on 5 matching bases. This CDR3 region has 10 residues. Trimming took 8 bases from V and 7 from J, leaving 8 bases between them. CDR1 MNHNY and CDR2 SVGAGI come from the germline V gene (reference sequence). The CDR3 spells CASGSGTQYF. The CDR3 DNA reads TGTGCCAGCGGCAGCGGGACCCAGTACTTC.

This clonotype was observed at least ten times. J is TRBJ2-1 and V is TRBV10-2; 8 nucleotides match TRBD2. V lost 4 bases to trimming and J lost 4 bases; unmatched junction nucleotides: 3. The CDR3 totals 14 residues. Germline CDR1 and CDR2: WSHSY and SAAADI. Here the CDR3 reads CASSVAGRYNEQFF. The CDR3 nucleotides are TGCGCCAGCAGTGTAGCGGGGCGTTACAATGAGCAGTTCTTC.

This chain joins TRBV29-1 and TRBJ1-2, with D unresolved. Trimming took off 5 bases at V and 2 bases at J, with 9 bases between the two ends. This CDR3 has 12 residues. Germline V gives CDR1 SQVTM, CDR2 ANQGSEA. DNA of the CDR3: TGCAGCGTTCGAGGTCCCAACTATGGCTACACCTTC. It is translated as CSVRGPNYGYTF.

This clonotype was counted between two and nine times. The V and J genes are TRBV5-1 and TRBJ1-2, with unresolved D. Trimming left V 7 bases short and J 4 bases short, with 11 bases between. Germline-derived CDR1 and CDR2 are SGHRS and YFSETQ. CDR3 length: 12 residues. The CDR3 sequence is CASAGGTYGYTF. DNA of the CDR3: TGCGCCAGCGCGGGCGGAACCTATGGCTACACCTTC. The entire variable domain, with the rest obtained from reference TRBV5-1 and TRBJ1-2, is as follows: KAGVTQTPRYLIKTRGQQVTLSCSPISGHRSVSWYQQTPGQGLQFLFEYFSETQRNKGNFPGRFSGRQFSNSRSEMNVSTLELGDSALYLCASAGGTYGYTFGSGTRLTVV.

This clonotype was seen a few times. The chain combines TRBV7-9 with TRBJ1-1; D call uncertain. Per the germline V gene, CDR1 is SEHNR and CDR2 is FQNEAQ (reference sequence). V was pared by 2 bases and J by 10 bases, with 8 bases between. This CDR3 region has 11 residues. CDR3 in amino acids: CASSLLVRAFF. The CDR3 region has the DNA TGTGCCAGCAGCTTACTGGTTAGAGCTTTCTTT.

This clonotype was seen ten or more times. This rearrangement joins TRBV5-1 to TRBJ2-5, with 13 bases that match TRBD2. The V gene end was trimmed by 3 bases and the J gene end by 8 bases; junction bases not matched to a gene: 16. CDR1 SGHRS and CDR2 YFSETQ come from the germline V gene. This CDR3 is 18 amino acids long. CDR3 amino acids: CASSWRTSGGPTGETQYF. The CDR3 DNA follows: TGCGCCAGCAGCTGGAGGACTAGCGGGGGACCCACGGGGGAAACCCAGTACTTC.

This clonotype has just a few counts. This chain uses TRBV5-1 with TRBJ2-1; 10 positions match TRBD2. V gave up 1 base and J gave up 3 bases; unmatched junction bases: 1. Per the germline V gene, CDR1 is SGHRS and CDR2 is YFSETQ. The CDR3 is made up of 15 amino acids. CDR3 nucleotides: TGCGCCAGCAGCTTGCAGCGGGGGGGCTACAATGAGCAGTTCTTC. This translates into CASSLQRGGYNEQFF.

This clonotype was counted many times. V and J are TRBV12-3 or TRBV12-4 and TRBJ1-2; tentative D call: TRBD1 (5 bases). The CDR3 consists of 15 residues. Trimming stripped 7 bases from V and 7 bases from J, with 22 bases between. The CDR3, as DNA: TGTGCCAGCACTCAAAGCCGGGGCCGCCCCTTTGGCTACACCTTC. It translates to CASTQSRGRPFGYTF.

The chain joins TRBV5-1 to TRBJ2-2; 9 nucleotides match TRBD1. Germline V gene data show CDR1 as SGHRS and CDR2 as YFSETQ. The J segment lost 7 bases and the V segment lost 4 bases, leaving 5 bases of the junction unmatched. The CDR3 runs to 14 residues. The CDR3 spells CASSGQGRDGELFF. The CDR3 bases are TGCGCCAGCAGCGGACAGGGGCGGGACGGGGAGCTGTTTTTT.

Written as DNA, the CDR3 is TGCAGTGCTAGAGATGGACAGGGGGCGAGCGCTGAAGCTTTCTTT. Protein: CSARDGQGASAEAFF. The chain has TRBV20-1 and TRBJ1-1, with 11 bases identical to TRBD1. CDR3 length equals 15 residues. The ends lost 0 bases at V and 6 bases at J; junction bases unmatched: 6. CDR1 DFQATT and CDR2 SNEGSKA come from the germline V gene (reference sequence).

V is TRBV20-1 and J is TRBJ2-3, with D tentatively TRBD1 (6 bases). The CDR3 has 16 amino acids. Germline V lookup: CDR1 DFQATT, CDR2 SNEGSKA (reference sequence). The germline V and J ends were trimmed by 3 bases and 5 bases, with 21 bases remaining between them. CDR3 bases: TGCAGTGCTAGGGGTCACAGGGACCTTCCACAAGATACGCAGTATTTT. As protein: CSARGHRDLPQDTQYF.

The gene calls are TRBV11-1 and TRBJ2-5; TRBD2 agrees at 7 bases. The germline V gene has CDR1 SGHAT and CDR2 FQDESV (reference sequence). The V gene end was trimmed by 3 bases and the J gene end by 4 bases; junction bases not matched to a gene: 5. The CDR3 is made up of 14 amino acids. The CDR3 sequence: CASSLSGARETQYF. The CDR3 nucleotides are TGTGCCAGCAGCTTGAGCGGGGCGCGAGAGACCCAGTACTTC.

The chain joins TRBV7-9 to TRBJ2-5, with a tentative D call TRBD2 (5 bases). The length of the CDR3 is 14 residues. Germline assignment: CDR1 SEHNR and CDR2 FQNEAQ (reference sequence). V shed 5 bases and J shed 5 bases, with 15 bases lying between them. The DNA of the CDR3 is TGTGCCAGCAGCCCCCGGGGAGCCAAGGAGACCCAGTACTTC. It yields the protein CASSPRGAKETQYF.

The V call is TRBV29-1, the J call TRBJ1-5; D is uncertain. There are 16 residues in the CDR3. Germline V CDR1 and CDR2: SQVTM, ANQGSEA. Trimming shortened V by 5 bases and J by 0 bases, and 17 bases separated the two germline ends. The DNA of the CDR3 is TGCAGCGTTATTGTTGTGGCAGGCGTTAGCAATCAGCCCCAGCATTTT. Protein: CSVIVVAGVSNQPQHF.

The rearrangement links TRBV9 to TRBJ2-1; a possible D gene is TRBD1 (6 bases). The V gene lost 3 bases and the J gene lost 7 bases, with 23 bases spanning the gap. Germline-derived CDR1 and CDR2 are SGDLS and YYNGEE. This CDR3 region has 17 residues. The CDR3 coding sequence is TGTGCCAGCAGCGAAACGAAATCGGGGACATTCCCAAATGAGCAGTTCTTC. Its protein product is CASSETKSGTFPNEQFF.